The rows below give T cell receptor beta chains drawn from one sample of a study of blood T cell repertoires in COVID-19. Using immunoSEQ multiplex PCR, the repertoire was profiled, and TCRdb retains in-frame clones only, with some absent. The sample comprises about 180,000 clones, about 86% of which are singletons, and around 8.6% rests with the top ten. Sequencing used peripheral blood. The receptor source for this set is a man aged 50 to 59 with active or convalescent COVID-19. Each CDR3 is given with its conserved first and last residue. Fields, in order: V gene, D gene, clone size, J gene, CDR3 DNA, CDR3 protein. D genes are given only for firm matches. Size values are once, few and many counts, or a class for expanded clones, and some rows have none.

TRBV6-5	-	once	TRBJ1-2	TGTGCCAGCAGCCCGGACAGAGACTATGGCTACACCTTC	CASSPDRDYGYTF
TRBV18	TRBD2	-	TRBJ2-1	TGTGCCAGCTCACCACCCAATCTAGCGGGAGGGGCCTACAATGAGCAGTTCTTC	CASSPPNLAGGAYNEQFF
TRBV18	TRBD1	-	TRBJ1-5	TGTGCCGCCCGACAGGGGCTGAATCAGCCCCAGCATTTT	CAARQGLNQPQHF
TRBV11-3	TRBD1	-	TRBJ2-1	TGTGCCAGCAGCTTAGATGGGACAGCTAATGAGCAGTTCTTC	CASSLDGTANEQFF
TRBV19	-	-	TRBJ1-3	TGTGCCAGTAAAATGGACACAAACTCTGGAAACACCATATATTTT	CASKMDTNSGNTIYF
TRBV6-2/TRBV6-3	TRBD1	-	TRBJ2-7	TGTGCCAGCAGTTACGGGGGGACAGGGAACTACGAGCAGTACTTC	CASSYGGTGNYEQYF
TRBV4-2	-	-	TRBJ2-5	TGTGCCAGCAGCCAAGCAAGCGCAGAGACCCAGTACTTC	CASSQASAETQYF
TRBV7-3	TRBD2	-	TRBJ2-5	TGTGCCAGCAGCTTAACCCCCTTGGATAGCGGGGCGAAGACCCAGTACTTC	CASSLTPLDSGAKTQYF
TRBV4-1	-	-	TRBJ2-5	TGCGCCAGCAGCCAAGAGGGGACTGCCCAGTTCCAAGAGACCCAGTACTTC	CASSQEGTAQFQETQYF
TRBV5-5	TRBD1	-	TRBJ2-3	TGTGCCAGCAGCTCGCGGGGACAGGCGAGCACAGATACGCAGTATTTT	CASSSRGQASTDTQYF
TRBV4-2	-	-	TRBJ2-7	TGTGCCAGCAGCCACGGGGGTCTCGGGGAGCAGTACTTC	CASSHGGLGEQYF
TRBV3-1/TRBV3-2	-	-	TRBJ1-2	TGTGCCAGCAGCCAAGACGGGTACTATGGCTACACCTTC	CASSQDGYYGYTF
TRBV11-1	TRBD1	-	TRBJ2-1	TGTGCCAGCAGCTTACAGGGGGCAGGTGAGCAGTTCTTC	CASSLQGAGEQFF
TRBV5-4	-	-	TRBJ1-4	TGTGCCAGCAGCCGGGACACCAGCCTTAGTGAAAAACTGTTTTTT	CASSRDTSLSEKLFF